These T cell receptor beta chains were read from a single sample in a study of blood T cell repertoires in COVID-19. Here immunoSEQ multiplex PCR was the method, and the copy in TCRdb shows in-frame clones only, minus some. Here the sample spans some 31,000 clones, about 85% being singletons. The material sequenced was peripheral blood. The receptor set was obtained from a human donor with acute or convalescent COVID-19. The donor label of this sample is uncertain. The CDR3 runs from the conserved cysteine through the conserved F or W. Each record gives: J gene, clone size, CDR3 length, D gene, V gene, CDR3 protein, CDR3 DNA. A D gene is named only where the DNA matches it firmly. Rows give clone size only sometimes, using once, few, many, or a class for an expanded clone.

>TRBJ1-1|.|17|TRBD1|TRBV6-1
CASSDGHRDRGATEAFF
TGTGCCAGCAGTGACGGGCACCGGGACAGGGGGGCCACTGAAGCTTTCTTT
>TRBJ1-1|once|13|.|TRBV19
CASSKAGFTEAFF
TGTGCCAGTAGTAAAGCAGGGTTCACTGAAGCTTTCTTT
>TRBJ2-1|.|15|.|TRBV6-2/TRBV6-3
CASSYSSLASNEQFF
TGTGCCAGCAGTTACTCGTCACTAGCCTCGAATGAGCAGTTCTTC
>TRBJ2-2|.|13|.|TRBV7-9
CASSPSNTGELFF
TGTGCCAGCAGCCCCTCTAACACCGGGGAGCTGTTTTTT
>TRBJ1-4|.|14|.|TRBV28
CASIGGEINEKLFF
TGTGCCAGCATAGGTGGGGAGATTAATGAAAAACTGTTTTTT
>TRBJ2-1|.|14|TRBD2|TRBV19
CASSISTSGRGKFF
TGTGCCAGTAGTATTAGCACTAGCGGGAGGGGAAAGTTCTTC
>TRBJ2-5|few|14|.|TRBV7-9
CASSLSRLQETQYF
TGTGCCAGCAGCTTATCGCGGTTGCAAGAGACCCAGTACTTC
>TRBJ1-2|.|13|.|TRBV30
CAWRTRSGYGYTF
TGTGCCTGGAGAACTCGATCGGGCTATGGCTACACCTTC
>TRBJ2-7|once|17|.|TRBV7-7
CASSSDGPDRLPYEQYF
TGTGCTAGCAGCTCCGACGGCCCGGACAGACTACCCTACGAGCAGTACTTC
>TRBJ1-4|.|14|.|TRBV4-3
CASSQVIFSEKLFF
TGCGCCAGCAGCCAAGTAATCTTTTCGGAAAAACTGTTTTTT
>TRBJ1-2|.|14|.|TRBV24-1
CATSDLTRQDGYTF
TGTGCCACCAGTGATTTGACACGACAGGATGGCTACACCTTC
>TRBJ1-2|.|13|TRBD1|TRBV2
CASRDRGNYGYTF
TGTGCCAGCAGGGACAGGGGAAACTATGGCTACACCTTC
>TRBJ1-3|.|16|.|TRBV5-5
CASSLTVPQSGNTIYF
TGTGCCAGCAGCCTGACAGTCCCCCAATCTGGAAACACCATATATTTT
>TRBJ1-2|.|14|TRBD1|TRBV28
CASSLAGTVYGYTF
TGTGCCAGCAGTTTAGCCGGGACAGTCTATGGCTACACCTTC
>TRBJ2-5|once|12|.|TRBV6-2/TRBV6-3
CASSSNEGTQYF
TGTGCCAGCAGTTCCAACGAGGGGACCCAGTACTTC
>TRBJ2-3|.|16|.|TRBV5-1
CASSVGDTPSTDTQYF
TGCGCCAGCAGCGTGGGGGACACCCCTAGCACAGATACGCAGTATTTT
>TRBJ2-7|.|13|TRBD1|TRBV18
CASSPRQGYEQYF
TGTGCCAGCTCACCCCGACAGGGATACGAGCAGTACTTC
>TRBJ1-1|.|15|.|TRBV14
CASSQGPSGNTEAFF
TGTGCCAGCAGCCAAGGGCCTTCGGGGAACACTGAAGCTTTCTTT
>TRBJ1-6|few|17|.|TRBV9
CASSELGEGAYNSPLHF
TGTGCCAGCAGCGAACTAGGGGAGGGGGCCTATAATTCACCCCTCCACTTT
>TRBJ1-1|.|14|TRBD1|TRBV18
CASSPGTGNTEAFF
TGTGCCAGCTCACCCGGGACAGGGAACACTGAAGCTTTCTTT
>TRBJ1-2|.|14|TRBD1|TRBV27
CASRGAGGVYGYTF
TGTGCCAGCAGGGGGGCAGGGGGCGTTTATGGCTACACCTTC
>TRBJ2-3|.|16|.|TRBV19
CASSMVGRVISDTQYF
TGTGCCAGTAGTATGGTAGGCAGGGTTATTTCAGATACGCAGTATTTT
>TRBJ1-5|.|13|.|TRBV7-9
CASSLEGVQPQHF
TGTGCCAGCAGCTTAGAAGGAGTTCAGCCCCAGCATTTT
>TRBJ1-2|.|13|.|TRBV12-3/TRBV12-4
CASKSGEWDGYTF
TGTGCCAGCAAGTCGGGGGAGTGGGATGGCTACACCTTC
>TRBJ1-2|.|15|.|TRBV4-1
CASSQEGRQMYGYTF
TGCGCCAGCAGCCAAGAAGGAAGACAGATGTATGGCTACACCTTC
>TRBJ1-5|.|13|TRBD1|TRBV12-3/TRBV12-4
CASSLGQLQPQHF
TGTGCCAGCAGTTTGGGACAGTTGCAGCCCCAGCATTTT
>TRBJ2-2|.|17|.|TRBV11-2
CASSFPLGAGNTGELFF
TGTGCCAGCAGCTTTCCCCTTGGGGCAGGGAACACCGGGGAGCTGTTTTTT
>TRBJ2-2|.|12|.|TRBV29-1
CSVVSGTGELFF
TGCAGCGTTGTTTCCGGCACCGGGGAGCTGTTTTTT
>TRBJ1-5|.|15|.|TRBV30
CAWSVRQGPRQPQHF
TGTGCCTGGAGTGTACGGCAGGGGCCGAGGCAGCCCCAGCATTTT
>TRBJ1-2|.|14|TRBD1|TRBV6-2/TRBV6-3
CASSAGTANYGYTF
TGTGCCAGCAGCGCCGGGACAGCTAACTATGGCTACACCTTC
>TRBJ2-6|.|15|.|TRBV3-1/TRBV3-2
CASSQPFSGANVLTF
TGTGCCAGCAGCCAACCGTTCTCTGGGGCCAACGTCCTGACTTTC
>TRBJ1-5|.|13|.|TRBV2
CASRTTANQPQHF
TGTGCCAGCAGGACGACAGCAAATCAGCCCCAGCATTTT
>TRBJ2-3|.|13|.|TRBV2
CASGLRRTDTQYF
TGTGCCAGCGGACTGCGACGCACAGATACGCAGTATTTT
>TRBJ2-7|.|17|TRBD1|TRBV4-1
CASSHRLTRGQGEEQYF
TGCGCCAGCAGCCATCGCCTCACCAGGGGGCAAGGAGAAGAGCAGTACTTC
>TRBJ2-1|.|16|.|TRBV5-1
CASSTFAGASYNEQFF
TGCGCCAGCAGCACCTTTGCGGGTGCTTCCTACAATGAGCAGTTCTTC
>TRBJ2-1|.|14|.|TRBV28
CASSFSSSYNEQFF
TGTGCCAGCAGTTTCTCTAGCTCCTACAATGAGCAGTTCTTC
>TRBJ1-1|.|14|.|TRBV30
CAGRWGGVGAEAFF
TGTGCCGGGAGGTGGGGGGGCGTTGGCGCTGAAGCTTTCTTT
>TRBJ1-1|.|13|.|TRBV11-1
CASSRSPGTEAFF
TGTGCCAGCAGCAGAAGCCCCGGGACTGAAGCTTTCTTT
>TRBJ1-5|.|17|.|TRBV2
CASRMGGAAEGNQPQHF
TGTGCCAGCAGGATGGGGGGAGCGGCCGAAGGCAATCAGCCCCAGCATTTT
>TRBJ2-3|.|12|.|TRBV12-3/TRBV12-4
CASSLGGDTQYF
TGTGCCAGCAGTTTGGGGGGAGATACGCAGTATTTT
>TRBJ2-1|.|15|TRBD1|TRBV4-2
CASSQEGTGDNEQFF
TGTGCCAGCAGCCAAGAAGGGACAGGGGACAATGAGCAGTTCTTC
>TRBJ1-1|.|17|TRBD1|TRBV6-2/TRBV6-3
CASSYKGQGAKGTEAFF
TGTGCCAGCAGTTACAAGGGACAGGGGGCGAAGGGCACTGAAGCTTTCTTT
>TRBJ2-1|.|16|TRBD2|TRBV11-2
CASSLGPGLAGYEQFF
TGTGCCAGCAGCTTAGGACCGGGACTAGCGGGATACGAGCAGTTCTTC
>TRBJ2-7|.|13|.|TRBV5-1
CASSSAPGYEQYF
TGCGCCAGCAGCTCGGCCCCAGGGTACGAGCAGTACTTC
>TRBJ2-7|once|16|TRBD1|TRBV6-5
CASSYSGAGGTYEQYF
TGTGCCAGCAGTTACTCAGGGGCAGGGGGAACCTACGAGCAGTACTTC
>TRBJ2-3|.|14|.|TRBV6-6
CASRLIQGADTQYF
TGTGCCAGCAGACTAATACAGGGAGCGGATACGCAGTATTTT
>TRBJ2-1|.|17|.|TRBV5-1
CASSLGLLEITGNEQFF
TGCGCCAGCAGCTTGGGACTCCTTGAAATCACGGGAAATGAGCAGTTCTTC
>TRBJ1-2|.|18|.|TRBV4-3
CASSQDWATSSINYGYTF
TGCGCCAGCAGCCAAGATTGGGCAACCTCTTCCATTAACTATGGCTACACCTTC
>TRBJ1-4|few|14|.|TRBV6-5
CASSYSRGREKLFF
TGTGCCAGCAGTTACTCTAGGGGTCGGGAAAAACTGTTTTTT
>TRBJ2-2|few|21|TRBD2|TRBV27
CASSLFPPGLAGGGKNGELFF
TGTGCCAGCAGTTTATTCCCACCGGGACTAGCGGGGGGGGGAAAAAACGGGGAGCTGTTTTTT
>TRBJ2-7|.|14|.|TRBV7-2
CASSPQEAAPQQYF
TGTGCCAGCAGCCCCCAGGAGGCAGCCCCACAGCAGTACTTC
>TRBJ2-1|.|14|.|TRBV7-9
CASRKRGSYNEQFF
TGTGCCAGCAGAAAGAGAGGCTCCTACAATGAGCAGTTCTTC
>TRBJ1-1|.|15|.|TRBV4-1
CASSQAAGWNTEAFF
TGCGCCAGCAGCCAAGCGGCAGGGTGGAACACTGAAGCTTTCTTT